This T cell receptor (beta chain) comes out of a study of blood T cell repertoires in COVID-19. Data came from immunoSEQ multiplex PCR; TCRdb stores just in-frame clones and leaves some out. Of about 130,000 clones listed, around 89% are singletons. The specimen sequenced was peripheral blood. This TCR came from a man in his sixties with COVID-19, enrolled during active disease.

CDR3 loop: CASSWDREGGLSNQPQHF. The CDR3 region has the DNA TGTGCCAGCAGTTGGGACAGGGAAGGGGGCCTTAGCAATCAGCCCCAGCATTTT. V and J are TRBV6-2 or TRBV6-3 and TRBJ1-5, with 9 bases aligning to TRBD1. J lost 0 bases, V lost 4 bases, and 10 bases had no gene match. Looked up from germline, CDR1 is MNHEY and CDR2 is SVGEGT. The CDR3 is 18 amino acids.